The 14 T cell receptor beta chains below all came from one sample that was sequenced in a study of blood T cell repertoires in COVID-19. The repertoire was sequenced with immunoSEQ multiplex PCR; TCRdb's copy has only in-frame clones and lacks some. Of 250,000 or so clones listed, under 90% are singletons. The specimen was PBMCs or T cells enriched from blood (not recorded which). The source is a woman in her thirties or forties who had been exposed to COVID-19.

This sequence joins TRBV12-3 or TRBV12-4 and TRBJ1-1; a weak D match, TRBD1 (6 bases). V gave up 10 bases and J gave up 2 bases, with 14 bases separating them. The CDR3 totals 13 residues. CDR3 protein: CATNDRTNTEAFF. The DNA for the CDR3 is TGTGCCACCAATGACAGGACAAACACTGAAGCTTTCTTT.

The chain carries TRBV18 and TRBJ1-1; TRBD1 is a possible D gene (6 bases). The CDR3 consists of 14 residues. Deletions cut 6 bases from V and 4 bases from J, with 15 bases between. The V gene's germline CDR1 is KGHSH and CDR2 LQKENI. The CDR3 loop is CASSLLRGGTEAFF. Written as DNA, the CDR3 is TGTGCCAGCTCCCTCTTACGAGGGGGCACTGAAGCTTTCTTT.

The chain couples TRBV6-5 to TRBJ1-4; 7 nucleotides match TRBD1. Per the germline V gene, CDR1 is MNHEY and CDR2 is SVGAGI. This CDR3 is 14 amino acids long. After removal of 6 bases from V and 4 bases from J, the junction contained 5 bases not matched to a gene. The CDR3 region has the DNA TGTGCCAGCAGCCCGGGACAGAGTAATGAAAAACTGTTTTTT. It specifies CASSPGQSNEKLFF.

The rearrangement uses TRBV12-5 and TRBJ1-3, with D unclear. Germline V gene sequence: CDR1 LGHNT, CDR2 FRNRAP. The CDR3 totals 13 residues. Trimming took off 3 bases at V and 4 bases at J, with 7 bases between the two ends. The CDR3 bases are TGTGCTAGTGGTTTAAGCCCGGGAAACACCATATATTTT. Translation gives CASGLSPGNTIYF.

This clone has just one count. The CDR3 reads CASSSGQGGMISNQPQHF. DNA of the CDR3: TGTGCCAGCAGCTCCGGACAGGGAGGTATGATAAGCAATCAGCCCCAGCATTTT. The chain couples TRBV7-9 to TRBJ1-5, with TRBD1 matching 8 bases. Per germline, CDR1 SEHNR and CDR2 FQNEAQ (reference sequence). The trim removed 4 bases at V and 1 base at J, leaving 12 bases unmatched. This CDR3 contains 18 residues.

This sequence joins TRBV19 and TRBJ1-6; D is ambiguous. The CDR3 is made up of 14 amino acids. CDR1 and CDR2 (germline): LNHDA, SQIVND (reference sequence). V lost 6 bases to trimming and J lost 7 bases, with 13 bases between them. CDR3 in DNA: TGTGCCAGTAGGAGAGAGGACTTCAATTCACCCCTCCACTTT. It specifies CASRREDFNSPLHF.

This clone was recorded once. The V gene is TRBV3-1 (or the pseudogene TRBV3-2), the J gene TRBJ1-2; 8 nucleotides match TRBD1. The CDR3 has 12 residues. V shed 5 bases and J 8 bases; nucleotides not matched to a gene: 4. Germline CDR1 and CDR2: LGHDT and YNNKEL (reference sequence). The CDR3 protein is CASSDRGLGYTF. The DNA of the CDR3 is TGTGCCAGCAGCGACAGGGGACTGGGCTACACCTTC.

This chain links TRBV18 with TRBJ2-3; a weak D match, TRBD2 (5 bases). The CDR3 is made up of 15 amino acids. Looked up from germline, CDR1 is KGHSH and CDR2 is LQKENI. Between the trimmed V and J ends, which lost 0 bases and 0 bases, there was a span of 7 bases. The CDR3 here is CASSPPSGSTDTQYF. DNA for the CDR3: TGTGCCAGCTCACCACCGTCGGGGAGCACAGATACGCAGTATTTT.

This chain connects TRBV19 to TRBJ2-7; D might be TRBD2 (5 bases). From germline, CDR1 is LNHDA and CDR2 SQIVND (reference sequence). Between the trimmed V and J ends, which lost 4 bases and 4 bases, there was a span of 23 bases. The CDR3 contains 17 residues. The CDR3 here is CASSNEAEGRGSYEQYF. The CDR3 nucleotides are TGTGCCAGTAGTAACGAGGCGGAAGGCAGAGGGTCATACGAGCAGTACTTC.

This clone showed up just a few times. The genes are TRBV6-5 and TRBJ2-7; D is possibly TRBD2 (6 bases). V was pared by 7 bases and J by 3 bases, with 19 bases between. In germline, CDR1 is MNHEY, CDR2 SVGAGI. This CDR3 has 15 amino acids. CDR3 residues: CASTPGWGEDYEQYF. The CDR3, as DNA: TGTGCCAGCACCCCTGGCTGGGGGGAAGACTACGAGCAGTACTTC.

V and J are TRBV3-1 (or the pseudogene TRBV3-2) and TRBJ1-2; no definite D call. CDR3 size: 15 residues. In germline, CDR1 is LGHDT, CDR2 YNNKEL (reference sequence). The germline V and J ends were trimmed by 4 bases and 3 bases, with 15 bases remaining between them. The CDR3 DNA sequence: TGTGCCAGCAGCCCTCAAGAGGGCGGATACTATGGCTACACCTTC. It codes for CASSPQEGGYYGYTF.

The chain employs TRBV11-3 and TRBJ2-1; 8 bases match TRBD2. The germline V gene encodes CDR1 SGHNT and CDR2 YENEEA. The CDR3 sequence is 17 residues long. Unmatched junction bases numbered 10, after V lost 1 base and J lost 5 bases. The CDR3 spells CASSLGAGSGVHNEQFF. The CDR3 DNA is TGTGCCAGCAGCTTAGGGGCGGGTAGCGGGGTCCACAATGAGCAGTTCTTC.

The rearrangement links TRBV7-8 to TRBJ2-3, with D unresolved. Trimming pared 0 bases from V and 1 base from J, leaving 8 bases between. The germline gives CDR1 SGHVS, CDR2 FQNEAQ. This CDR3 comprises 15 residues. The CDR3 DNA sequence: TGTGCCAGCAGCTTAGCGTACGGTGGCACAGATACGCAGTATTTT. It encodes CASSLAYGGTDTQYF. Based on the CDR3 plus reference TRBV7-8 and TRBJ2-3, the full variable domain is GAGVSQSPRYKVAKRGQDVALRCDPISGHVSLFWYQQALGQGPEFLTYFQNEAQLDKSGLPSDRFFAERPEGSVSTLKIQRTQQEDSAVYLCASSLAYGGTDTQYFGPGTRLTVL.

This clone has only a few counts. The rearrangement joins TRBV11-2 to TRBJ1-3; perhaps TRBD1 as D (6 bases). CDR1 and CDR2 from the germline V gene are SGHAT and FQNNGV. Trimming stripped 5 bases from V and 0 bases from J, with 17 bases between. The CDR3 length is 17 residues. This chain's CDR3 is CASSPRLTGLSGNTIYF. The CDR3, as DNA: TGTGCCAGCAGCCCTCGTTTGACAGGACTCTCTGGAAACACCATATATTTT.